This T cell receptor (beta chain) derives from a study of preoperative IRX-2 immunotherapy in early breast cancer. Treatment defined: preoperative locoregional IRX-2 cytokine immunotherapy. The CDR3 sequence is 17 residues long. Germline loops: CDR1 MNHGY, CDR2 SAAAGT. Between the trimmed V and J ends, which lost 6 bases and 0 bases, there was a span of 15 bases. Measured with immunoSEQ multiplex PCR; TCRdb has only the in-frame clones, and not every one. The table has around 28,000 clones, roughly 74% seen once. The clonotype originates from a human donor with breast cancer. The rearrangement joins TRBV6-8 to TRBJ1-6, with D maybe TRBD1 (5 bases). This sample comprised lymph node tissue, obtained before IRX-2 immunotherapy. The DNA of the CDR3 is TGTGCCAGCAGGCCGGGACTCCGTAGCTCCTATAATTCACCCCTCCACTTT. Translated: CASRPGLRSSYNSPLHF.